The rows below give T cell receptor beta chains drawn from one sample of a study of blood T cell repertoires in COVID-19. Sequencing was performed with immunoSEQ multiplex PCR; in TCRdb, only in-frame clones are kept and a portion is missing. The table records approximately 200,000 clones, less than 90% of them present only once. The sample comprised PBMCs or T cells enriched from blood (not recorded which). These receptors were obtained from a woman in her twenties or thirties who had been exposed to COVID-19. Both conserved end residues are part of each CDR3. The D gene is left open where the match is weak. Expanded clones are given a class, and other clones once, few, many or no size at all.

d_call	j_call	clone_size	v_call	cdr3_nt	cdr3_aa
NA	TRBJ2-5	NA	TRBV7-6	TGTGCCAGCAGCCCGGACCCCAGGGGAGAGACCCAGTACTTC	CASSPDPRGETQYF
TRBD1	TRBJ2-1	NA	TRBV19	TGTGCCAGTACCCCAGGGGGCATCTACAATGAGCAGTTCTTC	CASTPGGIYNEQFF
NA	TRBJ1-1	NA	TRBV30	TGTGCCTGGAAATCGCAGGGGATGAACACTGAAGCTTTCTTT	CAWKSQGMNTEAFF
TRBD1	TRBJ1-1	NA	TRBV19	TGTGCCAGTAGTATAGGGGGGGACAGACCGAACACTGAAGCTTTCTTT	CASSIGGDRPNTEAFF
NA	TRBJ2-7	NA	TRBV6-2/TRBV6-3	TGTGCCAGCACCCCGACAGTCCTTTCCTACGAGCAGTACTTC	CASTPTVLSYEQYF
TRBD2	TRBJ2-7	NA	TRBV6-5	TGTGCCAGCAGTTATAGCGGGGGGCCCTACGAGCAGTACTTC	CASSYSGGPYEQYF
TRBD2	TRBJ2-1	NA	TRBV30	TGTGCCTGGAGTTACACGGGACGGGGGGCCTACAATGAGCAGTTCTTC	CAWSYTGRGAYNEQFF
NA	TRBJ1-2	NA	TRBV4-1	TGCGCCAGCAGCCAGTGGTGGGGCCATAGAACCTATGGCTACACCTTC	CASSQWWGHRTYGYTF
TRBD2	TRBJ2-3	NA	TRBV5-1	TGCGCCAGCAGCTTAGCAGCGGGGTCTACAGATACGCAGTATTTT	CASSLAAGSTDTQYF
NA	TRBJ1-1	NA	TRBV2	TGTGCCAGCACAGAACAGGGAATGAACACTGAAGCTTTCTTT	CASTEQGMNTEAFF
NA	TRBJ2-5	NA	TRBV2	TGTGCCAGCAGTGTAATCGGGGGGCCAGAGACCCAGTACTTC	CASSVIGGPETQYF
NA	TRBJ2-1	NA	TRBV7-6	TGTGCCAGCAGCTTATGGGGGGGGGCCACATCGAATGAGCAGTTCTTC	CASSLWGGATSNEQFF
TRBD2	TRBJ2-1	NA	TRBV15	TGTGCCACCAGCAGAGATATCGTGGCTAGCGGTCTTGTTGAGCAGTTCTTC	CATSRDIVASGLVEQFF
NA	TRBJ1-2	NA	TRBV11-2	TGTGCCAGCAGCTTAGCCCGGGGGGATGGCTACACCTTC	CASSLARGDGYTF
NA	TRBJ2-4	NA	TRBV28	TGTGCCAGCAGCCGCGTCGTGTGGGAGCGGTACTTC	CASSRVVWERYF
TRBD2	TRBJ2-3	NA	TRBV5-1	TGCGCCAGCAGCATTAGCGGGGGGGCTTATGGCACAGATACGCAGTATTTT	CASSISGGAYGTDTQYF
NA	TRBJ2-7	few	TRBV7-6	TGTGCCAGCAGCTTAGCGATGACAGCATACGAGCAGTACTTC	CASSLAMTAYEQYF
NA	TRBJ1-2	NA	TRBV12-3/TRBV12-4	TGTGCCAGCAGTCTCACAGGGCCTCGAGGCTACACCTTC	CASSLTGPRGYTF
TRBD1	TRBJ1-5	NA	TRBV30	TGTGCCTGGAGTGGACAGGGGGTTAATCAGCCCCAGCATTTT	CAWSGQGVNQPQHF
NA	TRBJ1-2	NA	TRBV6-7	TGTGCCAGCTGCAGGGTTTGTGCCTTC	CASCRVCAF
TRBD1	TRBJ2-1	NA	TRBV5-1	TGCGCCAGCAGCGTGGGACAGGGGGCTACCAATGAGCAGTTCTTC	CASSVGQGATNEQFF
TRBD2	TRBJ2-7	NA	TRBV12-5	TGTGCTAGTCCGGCTAGCGGGAGATACGAGCAGTACTTC	CASPASGRYEQYF
TRBD2	TRBJ2-2	once	TRBV4-2	TGTGCCAGCAGCCACTTAGCGGGGATGAACACCGGGGAGCTGTTTTTT	CASSHLAGMNTGELFF
TRBD1	TRBJ2-6	NA	TRBV3-1/TRBV3-2	TGTGCCAGCAACAAGAACAGGGGTTCTGGGGCCAACGTCCTGACTTTC	CASNKNRGSGANVLTF
TRBD1	TRBJ2-1	NA	TRBV27	TGTGCCAGCAGTTTAAGGGCTCTGAGGGGGCACAATGAGCAGTTCTTC	CASSLRALRGHNEQFF
NA	TRBJ1-2	NA	TRBV3-1/TRBV3-2	TGTGCCAGCAGCCAAGGACTGGTTAACTATGGCTACACCTTC	CASSQGLVNYGYTF
NA	TRBJ2-1	NA	TRBV28	TGTGCCAGCAGGGGACTCGCCTACAATGAGCAGTTCTTC	CASRGLAYNEQFF
TRBD1	TRBJ1-1	NA	TRBV3-1/TRBV3-2	TGTGCCAGCAGCCAAACCGGGACAGCGAACACTGAAGCTTTCTTT	CASSQTGTANTEAFF
TRBD2	TRBJ2-1	NA	TRBV19	TGTGCCACCCAAGGACTAGCGGGGAGCAGGGAGCAGTTCTTC	CATQGLAGSREQFF
TRBD1	TRBJ2-7	NA	TRBV27	TGTGCCAGCAGTCCATACGGGACAGGGTTTGTCGACGAGCAGTACTTC	CASSPYGTGFVDEQYF
NA	TRBJ2-3	NA	TRBV28	TGTGCCAGCAGTTTAGGGCGGGGGCTCACAGATACGCAGTATTTT	CASSLGRGLTDTQYF
NA	TRBJ1-1	NA	TRBV18	TGTGCCAGCTCACCCTCCGAAGGGGGCACTGAAGCTTTCTTT	CASSPSEGGTEAFF
NA	TRBJ1-4	once	TRBV2	TGTGCCAGCAGTGGGTACAGAGAAAAACTGTTTTTT	CASSGYREKLFF
TRBD1	TRBJ2-3	NA	TRBV4-2	TGTGCCAGCAGCCAACAAATCGGGACAGAAGCCAGGGATACGCAGTATTTT	CASSQQIGTEARDTQYF
TRBD1	TRBJ2-4	NA	TRBV5-1	TGCGCCAGCAGCCGACTGGAAGGGGGCCAAAACATTCAGTACTTC	CASSRLEGGQNIQYF
NA	TRBJ2-2	few	TRBV7-8	TGTGCCAGCAGCTTATCCCCCGGGGGGAACACCGGGGAGCTGTTTTTT	CASSLSPGGNTGELFF
NA	TRBJ1-5	NA	TRBV2	TGTGCCAGCAGTCGGGAGAATCAGCCCCAGCATTTT	CASSRENQPQHF
NA	TRBJ1-6	NA	TRBV7-2	TGTGCCAGCAGCTTAGATCATGGGGGGATGTCTCCAATCGGCTCACCCCTCCACTTT	CASSLDHGGMSPIGSPLHF
NA	TRBJ1-4	once	TRBV3-1/TRBV3-2	TGTGCCAGCAGCCAAGAGATAATATTAGGTCAGGGAGAAAAACTGTTTTTT	CASSQEIILGQGEKLFF
TRBD1	TRBJ2-7	NA	TRBV6-5	TGTGCCGTAGGAGGGGGACAGGGCTACTACGAGCAGTACTTC	CAVGGGQGYYEQYF
TRBD1	TRBJ1-1	NA	TRBV18	TGTGCCAGCTCACCACTAGGACAGGGGGCGATGAACACTGAAGCTTTCTTT	CASSPLGQGAMNTEAFF
TRBD2	TRBJ2-3	NA	TRBV2	TGTGCCAGCCGTACTGCGGGGGAAGACACAGATACGCAGTATTTT	CASRTAGEDTDTQYF
TRBD1	TRBJ1-2	once	TRBV19	TGTGCCAGTACCCTCCCCGCCACAGGGGGAAACTATGGCTACACCTTC	CASTLPATGGNYGYTF
TRBD1	TRBJ2-1	few	TRBV2	TGTGCCAGCAGTATACAGGGGGCGAATGAGCAGTTCTTC	CASSIQGANEQFF
NA	TRBJ2-3	NA	TRBV5-1	TGCGCCAGCAGCCCAGGACTGGGTAGCACAGATACGCAGTATTTT	CASSPGLGSTDTQYF
NA	TRBJ1-5	NA	TRBV27	TGTGCCAGCAGTTTTACCCAGGGAAGCAATCAGCCCCAGCATTTT	CASSFTQGSNQPQHF
TRBD1	TRBJ2-7	NA	TRBV7-8	TGTGCCAGCAGCGGGGGACAGGCCGCCTACGAGCAGTACTTC	CASSGGQAAYEQYF
TRBD1	TRBJ2-1	medium-sized	TRBV29-1	TGCAGCGCCCGAAAGACAGGGGGCATCGGAAATGAGCAGTTCTTC	CSARKTGGIGNEQFF
NA	TRBJ1-1	NA	TRBV12-3/TRBV12-4	TGTGCCAGCAGTTTGGGACAGAACACTGAAGCTTTCTTT	CASSLGQNTEAFF
NA	TRBJ2-1	many	TRBV12-5	TGTGCTAGTGGTTTGGCCCCTTCCGGTTTAAGGTTCTTC	CASGLAPSGLRFF
NA	TRBJ1-1	NA	TRBV10-1	TGCGCCAGCAGCACAGGGAATCTAGGTGAAGCTTTCTTT	CASSTGNLGEAFF
NA	TRBJ2-3	NA	TRBV21-1	TGTGCCAGCAGCAAAGAGCCCCTAGCGGGCACAGATACGCAGTATTTT	CASSKEPLAGTDTQYF
NA	TRBJ1-2	NA	TRBV6-5	TGTGCCAGCAGTCCCCACCAACAGGGAACAGGCTACACCTTC	CASSPHQQGTGYTF
NA	TRBJ1-1	NA	TRBV6-4	TGTGCCAGCAGGAACAACCAACGGGGGAACACTGAAGCTTTCTTT	CASRNNQRGNTEAFF
TRBD1	TRBJ2-7	NA	TRBV24-1	TGTGCCACCAGGCCGGACAGGCCCCTTTCCTACGAGCAGTACTTC	CATRPDRPLSYEQYF
NA	TRBJ1-2	NA	TRBV29-1	TGCAGCGTTGAAGATCTCGTGTGGGGCCATAACTATGGCTACACCTTC	CSVEDLVWGHNYGYTF
TRBD1	TRBJ2-7	NA	TRBV2	TGTGCCAGCAGCAAGAATGTTGGGGGACAGGGGAACGAGCAGTACTTC	CASSKNVGGQGNEQYF
NA	TRBJ1-6	few	TRBV21-1	TGTGCCAGCCCCGGGACAGGGGAAATTGCACCCCTCCACTTT	CASPGTGEIAPLHF
TRBD2	TRBJ2-7	NA	TRBV5-1	TGCGCCAGCAGGGGGTTACTAGCGGGGGATTCCGGGGCCTACGAGCAGTACTTC	CASRGLLAGDSGAYEQYF
TRBD1	TRBJ2-7	once	TRBV11-3	TGTGCCAGCAGCTTAGATGACCGGGACAGGCCGGGTGGCGAGCAGTACTTC	CASSLDDRDRPGGEQYF